A selection of T cell receptor beta chains follows, all from one sample in a study of blood T cell repertoires in COVID-19. Here immunoSEQ multiplex PCR was the method, and the copy in TCRdb shows in-frame clones only, minus some. The sample yields about 370,000 clones, 85% to 90% seen once. The sample comprised peripheral blood. The receptors shown here come from a man between 18 and 35 years old with active or convalescent COVID-19. CDR3s include the opening cysteine and the closing phenylalanine or tryptophan. D genes are given only for firm matches. Clone size appears in some rows only: once, few, many, or a class for an expanded clone.

D: .; size: few; J: TRBJ1-5; V: TRBV2; CDR3: CASRAGLSNQPQHF; DNA: TGTGCCAGCAGAGCCGGACTTAGCAATCAGCCCCAGCATTTT
D: TRBD1; size: .; J: TRBJ2-7; V: TRBV28; CDR3: CASSLSGQGFGEQYF; DNA: TGTGCCAGCAGTTTATCTGGACAGGGCTTCGGCGAGCAGTACTTC
D: .; size: .; J: TRBJ2-7; V: TRBV9; CDR3: CASSVGGGTSYEQYF; DNA: TGTGCCAGCAGCGTGGGTGGGGGGACCTCCTACGAGCAGTACTTC
D: TRBD1; size: .; J: TRBJ1-1; V: TRBV24-1; CDR3: CATSESGTGGVNTEAFF; DNA: TGTGCCACCAGTGAATCCGGGACAGGCGGGGTGAACACTGAAGCTTTCTTT
D: .; size: .; J: TRBJ2-3; V: TRBV5-1; CDR3: CASSLGGGTDTQYF; DNA: TGCGCCAGCAGCTTGGGCGGGGGCACAGATACGCAGTATTTT
D: .; size: .; J: TRBJ1-2; V: TRBV6-2/TRBV6-3; CDR3: CASSRTATNYGYTF; DNA: TGTGCCAGCAGTAGGACAGCAACTAACTATGGCTACACCTTC
D: TRBD1; size: once; J: TRBJ2-5; V: TRBV9; CDR3: CASSVGTGGWQETQYF; DNA: TGTGCCAGCAGCGTGGGGACAGGGGGCTGGCAAGAGACCCAGTACTTC
D: .; size: once; J: TRBJ1-6; V: TRBV5-1; CDR3: CASSQQRANLNSPLHF; DNA: TGCGCCAGCAGCCAACAGAGGGCTAACCTTAATTCACCCCTCCACTTT
D: TRBD1; size: .; J: TRBJ2-7; V: TRBV11-3; CDR3: CASSLGGTGPYEQYF; DNA: TGTGCCAGCAGCTTAGGTGGGACAGGACCCTACGAGCAGTACTTC
D: .; size: .; J: TRBJ1-2; V: TRBV19; CDR3: CATIPSAGSYGYTF; DNA: TGTGCCACAATTCCATCCGCAGGTTCCTATGGCTACACCTTC
D: .; size: .; J: TRBJ1-1; V: TRBV27; CDR3: CASSFSPGLNTEAFF; DNA: TGTGCCAGCAGTTTTTCACCAGGGCTGAACACTGAAGCTTTCTTT
D: .; size: .; J: TRBJ2-3; V: TRBV19; CDR3: CASSVPLTSFDTQYF; DNA: TGTGCCAGTAGTGTCCCTCTAACTAGCTTTGATACGCAGTATTTT
D: TRBD1; size: once; J: TRBJ1-5; V: TRBV4-1; CDR3: CASSRDRESRSNQPQHF; DNA: TGCGCCAGCAGCCGGGACAGGGAATCAAGGAGCAATCAGCCCCAGCATTTT
D: .; size: .; J: TRBJ2-7; V: TRBV30; CDR3: CAREAGQGEQYF; DNA: TGTGCCCGGGAAGCAGGTCAGGGGGAGCAGTACTTC
D: .; size: .; J: TRBJ2-2; V: TRBV10-3; CDR3: CAIRTIDTVITGELFF; DNA: TGTGCCATCAGGACAATTGATACCGTTATCACCGGGGAGCTGTTTTTT
D: .; size: .; J: TRBJ2-3; V: TRBV29-1; CDR3: CSVEVSAGGQEYF; DNA: TGCAGCGTTGAAGTTAGTGCCGGGGGGCAAGAGTATTTT
D: .; size: .; J: TRBJ1-4; V: TRBV27; CDR3: CASSLSRNEKLFF; DNA: TGTGCCAGCAGTTTGAGCCGTAATGAAAAACTGTTTTTT
D: TRBD1; size: .; J: TRBJ1-4; V: TRBV7-9; CDR3: CASSETTGSNEKLFF; DNA: TGTGCCAGCAGCGAAACGACAGGGTCAAATGAAAAACTGTTTTTT
D: .; size: .; J: TRBJ1-2; V: TRBV19; CDR3: CAHDGAEGYGYTF; DNA: TGTGCCCACGACGGTGCGGAGGGATATGGCTACACCTTC
D: .; size: .; J: TRBJ2-7; V: TRBV7-2; CDR3: CASSLEAVYYEQYF; DNA: TGTGCCAGCAGCTTAGAGGCGGTTTACTACGAGCAGTACTTC
D: .; size: .; J: TRBJ1-1; V: TRBV9; CDR3: CASSLGGGQKNTEAFF; DNA: TGTGCCAGCAGCCTGGGAGGCGGTCAGAAAAACACTGAAGCTTTCTTT
D: .; size: .; J: TRBJ1-6; V: TRBV3-1/TRBV3-2; CDR3: CASSQVVSGDSPLHF; DNA: TGTGCCAGCAGCCAAGTCGTGTCCGGAGATTCACCCCTCCACTTT
D: TRBD2; size: .; J: TRBJ2-1; V: TRBV20-1; CDR3: CSASAGGPVGEQFF; DNA: TGCAGTGCTAGTGCGGGAGGGCCGGTCGGTGAGCAGTTCTTC
D: TRBD1; size: .; J: TRBJ1-2; V: TRBV28; CDR3: CASSLETGAYGYTF; DNA: TGTGCCAGCAGTCTTGAGACAGGGGCCTATGGCTACACCTTC
D: .; size: .; J: TRBJ1-6; V: TRBV15; CDR3: CATSGRQNGDSPLHF; DNA: TGTGCCACCAGCGGAAGACAGAACGGAGATTCACCCCTCCACTTT
D: .; size: once; J: TRBJ2-2; V: TRBV24-1; CDR3: CATSDPRTGNTGELFF; DNA: TGTGCCACCAGTGACCCTCGAACAGGGAACACCGGGGAGCTGTTTTTT
D: .; size: .; J: TRBJ2-1; V: TRBV5-1; CDR3: CASSLQGLHYNEQFF; DNA: TGCGCCAGCAGCCTACAGGGTCTCCATTACAATGAGCAGTTCTTC
D: .; size: .; J: TRBJ1-2; V: TRBV12-3/TRBV12-4; CDR3: CASSLSQVPDYTF; DNA: TGTGCCAGCAGTTTGAGTCAGGTCCCTGACTACACCTTC
D: .; size: .; J: TRBJ2-1; V: TRBV6-4; CDR3: CASSDGLAYNEQFF; DNA: TGTGCCAGCAGTGACGGGCTAGCTTACAATGAGCAGTTCTTC
D: .; size: .; J: TRBJ1-1; V: TRBV25-1; CDR3: CASSRGTEAFF; DNA: TGTGCCAGCAGCAGGGGCACTGAAGCTTTCTTT
D: .; size: few; J: TRBJ2-1; V: TRBV27; CDR3: CASSFGWEQFF; DNA: TGTGCCAGCAGTTTCGGGTGGGAGCAGTTCTTC
D: .; size: .; J: TRBJ2-1; V: TRBV13; CDR3: CASSFLVTNEQFF; DNA: TGTGCCAGCAGCTTTTTAGTAACGAATGAGCAGTTCTTC
D: TRBD1; size: .; J: TRBJ1-2; V: TRBV5-6; CDR3: CASSLQGTYGYTF; DNA: TGTGCCAGCAGCTTACAGGGGACCTATGGCTACACCTTC
D: TRBD2; size: .; J: TRBJ2-7; V: TRBV18; CDR3: CASSPGTIEQYF; DNA: TGTGCCAGCTCACCGGGGACTATCGAGCAGTACTTC
D: .; size: once; J: TRBJ2-5; V: TRBV7-7; CDR3: CASSPGGEPQTQYF; DNA: TGTGCCAGCAGCCCCGGCGGGGAGCCACAGACCCAGTACTTC
D: TRBD2; size: .; J: TRBJ2-7; V: TRBV7-2; CDR3: CASSFGLAGGYEQYF; DNA: TGTGCCAGCAGCTTCGGACTAGCGGGGGGCTACGAGCAGTACTTC
D: .; size: .; J: TRBJ1-1; V: TRBV27; CDR3: CASIPLGLRPGLGTEAFF; DNA: TGTGCCAGCATTCCTTTAGGACTTAGACCGGGCTTGGGGACTGAAGCTTTCTTT
D: .; size: .; J: TRBJ2-7; V: TRBV11-1; CDR3: CASSQLNEQYF; DNA: TGTGCCAGCAGCCAACTGAACGAGCAGTACTTC
D: .; size: .; J: TRBJ1-6; V: TRBV28; CDR3: CATQDGSIHLSSYNSPLHF; DNA: TGTGCCACCCAGGACGGGAGTATCCATCTTAGCTCCTATAATTCACCCCTCCACTTT
D: .; size: .; J: TRBJ1-1; V: TRBV6-5; CDR3: CASSTGGIANTEAFF; DNA: TGTGCCAGCAGTACCGGGGGGATTGCGAACACTGAAGCTTTCTTT